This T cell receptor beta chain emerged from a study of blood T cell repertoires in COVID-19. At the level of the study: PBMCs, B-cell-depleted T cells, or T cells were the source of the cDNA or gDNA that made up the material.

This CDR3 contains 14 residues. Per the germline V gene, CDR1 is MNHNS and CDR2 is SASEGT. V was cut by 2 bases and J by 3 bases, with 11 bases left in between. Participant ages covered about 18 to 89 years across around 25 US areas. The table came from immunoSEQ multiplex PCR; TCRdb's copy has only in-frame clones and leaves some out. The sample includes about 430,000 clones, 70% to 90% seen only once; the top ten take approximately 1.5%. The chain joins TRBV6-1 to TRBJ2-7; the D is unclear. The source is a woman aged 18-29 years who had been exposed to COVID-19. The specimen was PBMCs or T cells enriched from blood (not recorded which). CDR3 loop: CASSEILRRYEQYF. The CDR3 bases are TGTGCCAGCAGTGAAATATTGCGGCGCTACGAGCAGTACTTC.